The 24 T cell receptor beta chains listed next were all sequenced from one sample in a study of blood T cell repertoires in COVID-19. Data came from immunoSEQ multiplex PCR; TCRdb stores just in-frame clones and leaves some out. The sample lists around 88,000 clones, 81% occurring once. Sequenced material: peripheral blood. Every receptor here comes from a woman aged 80 or older with acute or convalescent COVID-19.

The genes are TRBV4-3 and TRBJ2-4; D gene ambiguous. Deletions cut 0 bases from V and 0 bases from J, with 6 bases between. This CDR3 contains 15 residues. The germline V gene has CDR1 LGHNA and CDR2 YSLEER. The CDR3 spells CASSQDALAKNIQYF. The CDR3 DNA reads TGCGCCAGCAGCCAAGACGCGCTAGCCAAAAACATTCAGTACTTC.

The CDR3: CASSLDRRTSGNTRNEQFF. The CDR3 DNA reads as TGTGCCAGCAGCTTAGACAGGAGGACTAGCGGGAACACGAGGAATGAGCAGTTCTTC. The rearrangement joins TRBV11-2 to TRBJ2-1; 12 bases match TRBD2. Germline V gene lookup returns CDR1 SGHAT and CDR2 FQNNGV. V was pared by 0 bases and J by 7 bases, with 13 bases of the junction left unmatched. The length of the CDR3 is 19 residues. The entire variable domain, with the rest obtained from reference TRBV11-2 and TRBJ2-1, is as follows: EAGVAQSPRYKIIEKRQSVAFWCNPISGHATLYWYQQILGQGPKLLIQFQNNGVVDDSQLPKDRFSAERLKGVDSTLKIQPAKLEDSAVYLCASSLDRRTSGNTRNEQFFGPGTRLTVL.

This clone was observed a few times. This chain joins TRBV6-1 and TRBJ2-7, with D maybe TRBD2 (5 bases). The V end lost 2 bases, the J end lost 7 bases, and 12 bases lay between the germline ends. The CDR3 is 13 residues long. Per the germline V gene, CDR1 is MNHNS and CDR2 is SASEGT. CDR3 nucleotides: TGTGCCAGCAGTGAATCGAGGGTGCGAGAGCAGTACGTC. It codes for CASSESRVREQYV.

This clone was observed once. This chain's CDR3 is CASSNRVYEQYV. CDR3 coding DNA: TGTGCCAGCAGCAACAGGGTATACGAGCAGTACGTC. V usage is TRBV28 and J usage is TRBJ2-7; D might be TRBD1 (6 bases). Trimming shortened V by 6 bases and J by 4 bases, and 10 bases separated the two germline ends. CDR1 and CDR2 (germline): MDHEN, SYDVKM. The CDR3 contains 12 residues.

This clone was seen a few times. The chain recombines TRBV10-1 with TRBJ1-4, with a tentative D call TRBD1 (6 bases). From germline, CDR1 is WNHNN and CDR2 SYGVQD (reference sequence). V lost 8 bases and J lost 6, with 25 bases in between. The length of the CDR3 is 17 residues. CDR3 sequence (DNA): TGCGCCAGCTATCCCCAAGGCCAGGGGCCGAAAGATGAAAAACTGTTTTTT. Encoded protein: CASYPQGQGPKDEKLFF.

The chain links TRBV3-1 (or the pseudogene TRBV3-2) to TRBJ1-2; weak D call: TRBD1 (5 bases). From germline, CDR1 is LGHDT and CDR2 YNNKEL (reference sequence). V was shortened by 1 base and J by 4 bases, with 7 bases between the two germline ends. This CDR3 region has 13 residues. The CDR3 DNA reads as TGTGCCAGCAGCCAAGGCAGGGTCTATGGCTACACCTTC. It encodes CASSQGRVYGYTF.

The J gene is TRBJ2-7, the V gene TRBV6-5; 10 nucleotides match TRBD1. This CDR3 comprises 15 residues. Germline V CDR1 and CDR2: MNHEY, SVGAGI. V lost 2 bases and J lost 2; bases outside the gene matches: 3. CDR3 sequence: CASSYDGTGAYEQYV. CDR3 coding DNA: TGTGCCAGCAGTTACGACGGGACAGGGGCCTACGAGCAGTACGTC.

The chain joins TRBV6-2 or TRBV6-3 to TRBJ2-1; perhaps TRBD2 as D (6 bases). Trimming cost V 6 bases and J 3 bases, with 15 bases left between them. The CDR3 covers 15 residues. In germline, CDR1 is MNHEY, CDR2 SVGEGT. CDR3 region: CASSPTRGNYNEQFF. The CDR3 region has the DNA TGTGCCAGCAGCCCGACCCGCGGGAACTACAATGAGCAGTTCTTC.

This sequence joins TRBV6-6 and TRBJ1-3; no clear D. V was cut by 2 bases and J by 3 bases, with 11 bases left in between. Germline values: CDR1 MNHNY, CDR2 SVGAGI (reference sequence). The CDR3 runs to 15 residues. CDR3 bases: TGTGCCAGCAGTTACCCTGTACCGGGTGGAAACACCATATATTTT. It specifies CASSYPVPGGNTIYF.

This clone was found once. V usage is TRBV4-1 and J usage is TRBJ1-6; TRBD1 is a possible D gene (5 bases). The V and J ends lost 0 bases and 7 bases respectively, with 13 bases between them. CDR3 length equals 16 residues. In germline, CDR1 is MGHRA, CDR2 YSYEKL. The CDR3 region has the DNA TGCGCCAGCAGCCAAGATCGAGCACAGGCGAATTCACCCCTCCACTTT. As protein: CASSQDRAQANSPLHF.

This clone occurred once. The chain employs TRBV2 and TRBJ2-2; 9 bases are shared with TRBD1. The CDR3 is 15 amino acids. Trimming removed 2 bases from V and 4 bases from J; junction bases left unmatched: 2. Per germline, CDR1 SNHLY and CDR2 FYNNEI. The CDR3 coding sequence is TGTGCCAGCAGTGAAAGACAGGGGGGCACCGGGGAGCTGTTTTTT. Translating it yields CASSERQGGTGELFF.

The V and J genes are TRBV2 and TRBJ1-6, with 9 bases lining up with TRBD1. CDR3 length: 16 residues. Trimming took 6 bases from V and 8 from J; bases not matched to a gene: 11. Germline-derived CDR1 and CDR2 are SNHLY and FYNNEI. DNA for the CDR3: TGTGCCAGCAGAAAAGGGGGACAGGGCTTCTATTCACCCCTCCACTTT. Its translation: CASRKGGQGFYSPLHF.

V gene TRBV5-1 combines with J gene TRBJ1-5, with 8 bases aligning to TRBD1. Looked up from germline, CDR1 is SGHRS and CDR2 is YFSETQ. The J segment lost 6 bases and the V segment lost 0 bases, leaving 5 bases of the junction unmatched. This CDR3 contains 15 residues. In DNA form, the CDR3 reads TGCGCCAGCAGCTTGGATTCAGGGGGCGGTCAGCCCCAGCATTTT. Residues: CASSLDSGGGQPQHF.

Here the CDR3 reads CASSPVPRGLAGGASNEQYF. CDR3 sequence (DNA): TGTGCCAGCAGTCCCGTACCCCGAGGACTAGCGGGGGGCGCCAGCAACGAGCAGTACTTC. The chain combines TRBV28 with TRBJ2-7; 14 nucleotides agree with TRBD2. The germline gives CDR1 MDHEN, CDR2 SYDVKM. Unmatched junction bases numbered 20, after V lost 5 bases and J lost 5 bases. The length of the CDR3 is 20 residues.

The V and J genes are TRBV5-1 and TRBJ2-2; D may be TRBD2 (5 bases). V was trimmed by 4 bases and J by 0 bases, leaving 10 bases between them. The length of the CDR3 is 15 residues. Per germline, CDR1 SGHRS and CDR2 YFSETQ. The CDR3 loop reads CASSQTRANTGELFF. CDR3 nucleotides: TGCGCCAGCAGCCAAACTAGAGCGAACACCGGGGAGCTGTTTTTT.

This clone has just a few counts. The gene calls are TRBV7-8 and TRBJ1-1; D not certain. The CDR3 is 14 residues long. V was cut by 2 bases and J by 1 base, with 8 bases left in between. Germline CDR1 SGHVS, CDR2 FQNEAQ. The CDR3 reads CASSLRETNTEAFF. The CDR3 coding sequence is TGTGCCAGCAGCTTAAGAGAAACGAACACTGAAGCTTTCTTT.

There are a few counts of this clone. V usage is TRBV6-1 and J usage is TRBJ1-2; TRBD1 might be the D (5 bases). Trimming left V 4 bases short and J 0 bases short, with 15 bases between. Germline V gives CDR1 MNHNS, CDR2 SASEGT. CDR3 length: 16 residues. The CDR3 region is CASSAKSTVTNYGYTF. CDR3 sequence (DNA): TGTGCCAGCAGTGCGAAGTCGACAGTTACTAACTATGGCTACACCTTC.

This clone was counted once. V and J are TRBV7-2 and TRBJ1-5, with D unclear. The CDR3 is 14 amino acids. Germline V gives CDR1 SGHTA, CDR2 FQGNSA. Trimming cost V 1 base and J 7 bases, with 11 bases left between them. DNA for the CDR3: TGTGCCAGCAGCTTAGGGTCAATCGGGCAGCCCCAGCATTTT. Translated: CASSLGSIGQPQHF.

The chain employs TRBV10-3 and TRBJ2-5; 9 bases are shared with TRBD2. Germline V gives CDR1 ENHRY, CDR2 SYGVKD. The V gene end was trimmed by 7 bases and the J gene end by 2 bases; junction bases not matched to a gene: 2. This CDR3 contains 13 residues. The CDR3 region is CAINAGGQETQYF. The CDR3 bases are TGTGCCATCAACGCGGGGGGGCAAGAGACCCAGTACTTC.

The chain carries TRBV3-1 (or the pseudogene TRBV3-2) and TRBJ1-3; D perhaps matches TRBD1 (5 bases). Germline V gene lookup returns CDR1 LGHDT and CDR2 YNNKEL (reference sequence). V dropped 2 bases and J dropped 6 bases, with 14 bases sitting between them. The CDR3 is made up of 15 amino acids. CDR3 amino acids: CASSQTSGGVNTIYF. The DNA of the CDR3 is TGTGCCAGCAGCCAAACCTCGGGAGGGGTAAACACCATATATTTT.

CDR3 bases: TGTGCCAGCAGCCAAGATCAGAGGCAGTTCTATGGCTACACCTTC. This encodes CASSQDQRQFYGYTF. The gene calls are TRBV3-1 (or the pseudogene TRBV3-2) and TRBJ1-2; D unresolved. This CDR3 comprises 15 residues. V was clipped by 0 bases and J by 4 bases, with 12 bases between them. Germline lookup yields CDR1 LGHDT and CDR2 YNNKEL (reference sequence).

The chain joins TRBV18 to TRBJ1-5, with 7 bases lining up with TRBD1. Germline CDR1 reads KGHSH; CDR2 reads LQKENI. CDR3 length: 15 residues. V gave up 3 bases and J gave up 5 bases; unmatched junction bases: 7. The chain's CDR3 is CASSPGQRTHQPQHF. The CDR3 DNA sequence: TGTGCCAGCTCACCGGGACAGAGAACGCATCAGCCCCAGCATTTT.

The chain is built from TRBV7-2 and TRBJ2-2, with D maybe TRBD1 (6 bases). The V end was cut by 5 bases, the J end by 1 base, with 14 bases between. Germline-derived CDR1 and CDR2 are SGHTA and FQGNSA. The CDR3 sequence is 16 residues long. The CDR3 loop is CASSLRPTGNTGELFF. The CDR3 nucleotides are TGTGCCAGCAGCCTACGACCGACAGGGAACACCGGGGAGCTGTTTTTT.

The V gene is TRBV4-3, the J gene TRBJ1-4; D remains unclear. The CDR3 contains 16 residues. CDR1 is LGHNA, CDR2 YSLEER, per germline. The germline V and J ends were trimmed by 0 bases and 7 bases, with 15 bases remaining between them. CDR3 DNA: TGCGCCAGCAGCCAAGATGTCGCGGGGAGTGGTGAAAAACTGTTTTTT. It specifies CASSQDVAGSGEKLFF.